This TCR beta chain originates from a study of T cells in women clearing cervical HPV infection. Study-wide results and caveats: CIN3+ cases had significantly higher TCR repertoire richness than controls, but evenness did not differ. Effector/memory and HPV-specific T cells were not isolated, and association timing is unknown. TRBV6-7 relative abundance averaged roughly 0.099% in cases and 0.15% to 0.2% in controls. T-cell numbers per sample were unknown and may explain richness differences.

Comments on this clone: No antigen is known for it. With the read ending 3 residues before the CDR3 end, the germline J gene is used to fill in that end.

Measured with immunoSEQ multiplex PCR; TCRdb has only the in-frame clones, and not every one. The sample yields about 22,000 clones, of which the top ten take up about 12%. The CDR3 extends over 14 amino acids. Per germline, CDR1 SNHLY and CDR2 FYNNEI. With V trimmed by 6 bases and J by 3 bases, 5 bases remained unmatched. The sequence was obtained from a woman between 18 and 70 years old with a cervical HPV16 infection that either progressed to CIN3+ or cleared (not recorded which). Input material: blood buffy coat. The chain combines TRBV2 with TRBJ2-1; 7 nucleotides align to TRBD1. CDR3 DNA (partial): TGTGCCAGCAGGGAAACAGGGGACTACAATGAG. Its protein is CASRETGDYNE. The CDR3 reads in full as CASRETGDYNEQFF.